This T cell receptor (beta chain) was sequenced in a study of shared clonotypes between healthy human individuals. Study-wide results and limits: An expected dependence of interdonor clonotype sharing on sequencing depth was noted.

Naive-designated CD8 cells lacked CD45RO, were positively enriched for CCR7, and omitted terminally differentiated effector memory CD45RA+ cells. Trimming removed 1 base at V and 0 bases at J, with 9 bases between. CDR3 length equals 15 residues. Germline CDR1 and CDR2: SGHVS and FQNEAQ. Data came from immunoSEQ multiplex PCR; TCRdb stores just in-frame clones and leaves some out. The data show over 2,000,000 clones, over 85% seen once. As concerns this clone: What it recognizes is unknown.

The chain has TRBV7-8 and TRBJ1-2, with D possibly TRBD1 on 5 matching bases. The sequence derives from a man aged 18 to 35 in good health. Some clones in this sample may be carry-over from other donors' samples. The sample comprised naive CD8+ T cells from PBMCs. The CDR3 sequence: CASSLDETANYGYTF. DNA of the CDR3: TGTGCCAGCAGCTTAGACGAGACAGCTAACTATGGCTACACCTTC. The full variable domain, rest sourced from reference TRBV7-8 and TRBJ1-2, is GAGVSQSPRYKVAKRGQDVALRCDPISGHVSLFWYQQALGQGPEFLTYFQNEAQLDKSGLPSDRFFAERPEGSVSTLKIQRTQQEDSAVYLCASSLDETANYGYTFGSGTRLTVV.